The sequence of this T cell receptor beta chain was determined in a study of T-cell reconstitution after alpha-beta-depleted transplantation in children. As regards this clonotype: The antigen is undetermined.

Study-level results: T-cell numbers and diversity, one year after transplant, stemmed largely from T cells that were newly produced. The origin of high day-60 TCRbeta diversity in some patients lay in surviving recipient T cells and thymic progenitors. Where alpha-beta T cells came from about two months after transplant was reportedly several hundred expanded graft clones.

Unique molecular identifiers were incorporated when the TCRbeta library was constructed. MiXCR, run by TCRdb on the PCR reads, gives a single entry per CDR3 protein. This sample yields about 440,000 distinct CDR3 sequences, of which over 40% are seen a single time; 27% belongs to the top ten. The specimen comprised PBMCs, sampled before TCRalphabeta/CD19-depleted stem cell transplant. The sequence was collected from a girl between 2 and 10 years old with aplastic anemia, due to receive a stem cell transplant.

The CDR3 reads CSVEGWGAEGKNIQYF. DNA for the CDR3: TGCAGCGTTGAAGGGTGGGGGGCCGAGGGCAAAAACATTCAGTACTTC. This chain uses TRBV29-1 with TRBJ2-4, with D possibly called TRBD1 or TRBD2 (6 bases each). The V and J ends lost 1 base and 3 bases respectively, with 16 bases between them. This CDR3 has 16 residues. Germline CDR1 and CDR2: SQVTM and ANQGSEA.